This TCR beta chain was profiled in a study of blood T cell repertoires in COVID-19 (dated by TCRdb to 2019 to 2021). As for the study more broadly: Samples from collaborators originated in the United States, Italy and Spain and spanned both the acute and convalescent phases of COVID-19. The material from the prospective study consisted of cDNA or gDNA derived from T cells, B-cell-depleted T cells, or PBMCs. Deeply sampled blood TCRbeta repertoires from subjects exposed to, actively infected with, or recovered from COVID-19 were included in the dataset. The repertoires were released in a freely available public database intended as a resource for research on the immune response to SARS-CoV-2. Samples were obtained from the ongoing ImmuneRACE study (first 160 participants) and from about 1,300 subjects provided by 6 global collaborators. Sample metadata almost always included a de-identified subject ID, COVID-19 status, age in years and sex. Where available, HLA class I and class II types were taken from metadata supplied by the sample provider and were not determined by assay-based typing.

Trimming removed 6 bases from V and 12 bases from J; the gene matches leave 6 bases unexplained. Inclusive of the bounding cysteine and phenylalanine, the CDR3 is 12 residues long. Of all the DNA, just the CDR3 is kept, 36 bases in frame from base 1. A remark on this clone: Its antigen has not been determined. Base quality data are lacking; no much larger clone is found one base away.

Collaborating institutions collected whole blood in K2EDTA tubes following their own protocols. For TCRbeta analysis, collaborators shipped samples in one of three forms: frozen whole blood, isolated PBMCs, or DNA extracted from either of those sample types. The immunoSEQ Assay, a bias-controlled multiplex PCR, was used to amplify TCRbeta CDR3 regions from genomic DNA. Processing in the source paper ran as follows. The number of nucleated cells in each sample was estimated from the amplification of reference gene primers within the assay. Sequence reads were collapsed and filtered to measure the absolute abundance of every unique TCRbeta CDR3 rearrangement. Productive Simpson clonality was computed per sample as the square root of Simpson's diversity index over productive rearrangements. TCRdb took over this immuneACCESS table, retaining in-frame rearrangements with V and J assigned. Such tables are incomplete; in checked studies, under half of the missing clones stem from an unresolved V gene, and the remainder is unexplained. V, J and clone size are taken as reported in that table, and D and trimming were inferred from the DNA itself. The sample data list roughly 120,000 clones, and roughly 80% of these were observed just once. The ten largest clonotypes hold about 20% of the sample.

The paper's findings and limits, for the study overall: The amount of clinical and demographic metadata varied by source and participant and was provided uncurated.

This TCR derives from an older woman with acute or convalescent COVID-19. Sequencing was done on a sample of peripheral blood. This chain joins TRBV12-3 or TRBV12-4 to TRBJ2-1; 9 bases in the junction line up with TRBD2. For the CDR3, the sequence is CASSLLTSGQFF. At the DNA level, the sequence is TGTGCCAGCAGCCTATTGACTAGCGGGCAGTTCTTC.